The next 29 T cell receptor beta chains were all read from a single sample in a study of identical twins. TCRdb redid the calling of the 5' RACE reads with MiXCR, one entry per CDR3 protein. The data show roughly 260,000 distinct CDR3 sequences, over 13% seen once. The sequenced material came from memory (CD45RO+) T cells sorted from blood. The receptors were sampled from a young woman in good health.

The V and J genes are TRBV24-1 and TRBJ2-1; perhaps TRBD2 as D (6 bases). The germline V and J ends were trimmed by 4 bases and 7 bases, with 16 bases remaining between them. CDR1 is KGHDR, CDR2 SFDVKD, per germline. The CDR3 totals 15 residues. The CDR3 DNA follows: TGTGCCACCAGTGAAGCCGGGAGTCAAGGAAATGAGCAGTTCTTC. Protein sequence: CATSEAGSQGNEQFF.

The chain joins TRBV2 to TRBJ2-1; the match to TRBD2 covers 7 bases. The CDR3 runs to 13 residues. The trim removed 11 bases at V and 0 bases at J, leaving 4 bases unmatched. Per the germline V gene, CDR1 is SNHLY and CDR2 is FYNNEI. CDR3 region: CAGAGSSYNEQFF. The CDR3 coding sequence is TGTGCCGGAGCGGGGAGCTCCTACAATGAGCAGTTCTTC.

The chain employs TRBV6-1 and TRBJ2-7; 10 nucleotides line up with TRBD2. The CDR3 has 15 amino acids. Germline V lookup: CDR1 MNHNS, CDR2 SASEGT. Trimming cost V 3 bases and J 1 base; bases outside gene matches: 3. CDR3 nucleotide sequence: TGTGCCAGCAGTGATCGGACTAGCGGTTCCTACGAGCAGTACTTC. Protein product: CASSDRTSGSYEQYF.

This clonotype came up a few times. The V and J genes are TRBV20-1 and TRBJ2-7; D remains ambiguous. This CDR3 comprises 13 residues. Germline loops: CDR1 DFQATT, CDR2 SNEGSKA (reference sequence). V was cut by 3 bases and J by 5 bases, with 14 bases left in between. The CDR3 loop is CSASLRVSNEQYF. CDR3 DNA: TGCAGTGCTAGTTTGAGAGTTTCCAACGAGCAGTACTTC.

This clonotype came up a few times. The genes are TRBV2 and TRBJ2-3, with 9 bases matching TRBD2. The V segment lost 11 bases and the J segment 6 bases; nucleotides outside the gene matches: 15. This CDR3 comprises 15 residues. Germline V gives CDR1 SNHLY, CDR2 FYNNEI. For the CDR3, the DNA is TGTGCCGGCGGAGCGCGGGGGGGGAAGGCCGATACGCAGTATTTT. Translation gives CAGGARGGKADTQYF.

The chain combines TRBV20-1 with TRBJ2-7; D is uncertain. The CDR3 runs to 16 residues. V lost 3 bases, J lost 2 bases, and 20 bases lay in between. Germline V CDR1 and CDR2: DFQATT, SNEGSKA (reference sequence). CDR3 loop: CSASRELRADTYEQYF. CDR3 DNA sequence: TGCAGTGCTAGTAGAGAGCTAAGGGCAGATACCTACGAGCAGTACTTC.

J is TRBJ2-7 and V is TRBV6-1; D is uncertain. V was clipped by 6 bases and J by 5 bases, with 17 bases between them. Germline-derived CDR1 and CDR2 are MNHNS and SASEGT. The CDR3 consists of 14 residues. The CDR3 here is CASSARVFTNEQYF. In nucleotides, the CDR3 is TGTGCCAGCAGCGCCCGGGTCTTCACTAACGAGCAGTACTTC.

This clonotype was detected ten times or more. The chain employs TRBV6-1 and TRBJ2-7; weak D call: TRBD1 (6 bases). Germline V CDR1 and CDR2: MNHNS, SASEGT. V was pared by 5 bases and J by 3 bases, with 14 bases between. There are 14 residues in the CDR3. CDR3 amino acids: CASSRTTGGYEQYF. The DNA for the CDR3 is TGTGCCAGCAGTCGTACGACAGGAGGCTACGAGCAGTACTTC.

This clonotype was seen ten or more times. This CDR3 reads CASSFSLDGELFF. CDR3 DNA sequence: TGTGCCAGCAGTTTCAGTTTAGACGGGGAGCTGTTTTTT. The chain uses TRBV12-3 or TRBV12-4 and TRBJ2-2; the D is unclear. Deletions cut 3 bases from V and 7 bases from J, with 9 bases between. CDR3 length: 13 residues.

The J gene is TRBJ1-6, the V gene TRBV12-3 or TRBV12-4, with 8 positions matching TRBD1. After removal of 3 bases from V and 7 bases from J, the junction contained 5 bases not matched to a gene. This CDR3 is built from 15 residues. The DNA of the CDR3 is TGTGCCAGCAGTTTCCAGGGGGCCCAGAATTCACCCCTCCACTTT. Translation gives CASSFQGAQNSPLHF.

The chain has TRBV20-1 and TRBJ2-4, with D possibly matching TRBD1 (5 bases). The V gene's germline CDR1 is DFQATT and CDR2 SNEGSKA (reference sequence). The CDR3 length is 13 residues. The V end was cut by 3 bases, the J end by 2 bases, with 8 bases between. CDR3 residues: CSASRQSKNIQYF. Written as DNA, the CDR3 is TGCAGTGCTAGCCGACAGTCCAAAAACATTCAGTACTTC.

This clonotype was seen more than once but under ten times. This chain uses TRBV12-3 or TRBV12-4 with TRBJ2-6, with TRBD1 as a possible D gene (6 bases). This CDR3 region has 17 residues. V lost 6 bases, J lost 4 bases, and 19 bases lay in between. The CDR3 here is CASSPTAGVGGANVLTF. DNA for the CDR3: TGTGCCAGCAGCCCAACCGCAGGGGTTGGAGGGGCCAACGTCCTGACTTTC.

This clonotype was detected only once. The rearrangement joins TRBV19 to TRBJ2-1; D not resolved. The CDR3 extends over 13 amino acids. Germline CDR1 is LNHDA and CDR2 is SQIVND (reference sequence). V lost 2 bases and J lost 2, with 4 bases in between. This CDR3 reads CASSITAYNEQFF. The CDR3, as DNA: TGTGCCAGTAGTATAACCGCCTACAATGAGCAGTTCTTC.

There are a few counts of this clonotype. V usage is TRBV20-1 and J usage is TRBJ2-5; TRBD1 or TRBD2 may be the D gene (6 bases each). The CDR3 totals 12 residues. Germline V gene data show CDR1 as DFQATT and CDR2 as SNEGSKA (reference sequence). Trimming shortened V by 5 bases and J by 5 bases, and 12 bases separated the two germline ends. In DNA, the CDR3 is TGCAGTGCTTGGGGGGCCGGGGAGACCCAGTACTTC. This sequence encodes CSAWGAGETQYF.

This clonotype was detected only a few times. The V call is TRBV5-1, the J call TRBJ1-1; TRBD1 is a possible D gene (6 bases). The CDR3 is made up of 14 amino acids. Germline V lookup: CDR1 SGHRS, CDR2 YFSETQ. With 4 bases removed from V and 6 bases from J, the gap between germline ends came to 16 bases. The CDR3 spells CASSPTGLGPEAFF. As DNA, the CDR3 is TGCGCCAGCAGCCCTACAGGGCTTGGGCCTGAAGCTTTCTTT.

This clonotype has a handful of counts. The chain uses TRBV6-1 and TRBJ1-5; D is perhaps TRBD1 (5 bases). Germline V lookup: CDR1 MNHNS, CDR2 SASEGT. Trimming took off 2 bases at V and 3 bases at J, with 8 bases between the two ends. This CDR3 has 14 amino acids. CDR3 nucleotide sequence: TGTGCCAGCAGTGAAAGGGGTGCCAATCAGCCCCAGCATTTT. It codes for CASSERGANQPQHF.

The V gene is TRBV3-1, the J gene TRBJ2-7, with TRBD2 matching over 9 bases. This CDR3 region has 17 residues. Germline loops: CDR1 LGHDT, CDR2 YNNKEL (reference sequence). V trimming: 4 bases; J trimming: 2 bases; junction bases outside the gene matches: 12. CDR3 DNA sequence: TGTGCCAGCAGCCGGTCAGCGGGGGGCCTCGGTACCTACGAGCAGTACTTC. Encoded protein: CASSRSAGGLGTYEQYF.

The rearrangement uses TRBV7-8 and TRBJ2-5; D gene unclear. V was shortened by 7 bases and J by 5 bases, with 8 bases between the two germline ends. The CDR3 has 11 residues. Germline values: CDR1 SGHVS, CDR2 FQNEAQ. Here the CDR3 DNA reads TGTGCCAGCACCCCGGTTGAGACCCAGTACTTC. This encodes CASTPVETQYF.

This clonotype has a handful of counts. The V gene is TRBV9, the J gene TRBJ2-1; D is undetermined. This CDR3 region has 13 residues. The V and J ends lost 0 bases and 8 bases respectively, with 9 bases between them. Germline CDR1 and CDR2: SGDLS and YYNGEE. CDR3 residues: CASSVASAHEQFF. In DNA form, the CDR3 reads TGTGCCAGCAGCGTAGCGAGCGCACATGAGCAGTTCTTC.

To note about this clonotype: The junction differs from germline at one of its ends, possibly a read error. The rearrangement uses TRBV6-1 and TRBJ2-7; 11 nucleotides match TRBD1. The CDR3 has 16 amino acids. Germline-derived CDR1 and CDR2 are MNHNS and SASEGT. The CDR3 is CASSEGQGAIVYEQYF. The CDR3 DNA sequence: TGTGCCAGCAGCGAAGGACAGGGGGCAATAGTTTACGAGCAGTACTTC.

Only a few counts were recorded for this clonotype. J is TRBJ1-1 and V is TRBV18; TRBD1 is a possible D gene (5 bases). In germline, CDR1 is KGHSH, CDR2 LQKENI. V was cut by 5 bases and J by 10 bases, with 17 bases left in between. The CDR3 totals 13 residues. CDR3 region: CASSYGHPNGAFF. The CDR3 DNA is TGTGCCAGCTCATACGGACACCCGAACGGAGCTTTCTTT.

This clonotype was observed a single time. CDR3 amino acids: CASSLVGSGQSNEQFF. The CDR3 coding sequence is TGCGCCAGCAGCTTGGTAGGTAGCGGGCAAAGCAATGAGCAGTTCTTC. The rearrangement uses TRBV5-1 and TRBJ2-1; TRBD2 matches at 7 bases. Germline values: CDR1 SGHRS, CDR2 YFSETQ. The V segment lost 0 bases and the J segment 6 bases; nucleotides outside the gene matches: 9. The CDR3 is 16 residues long.

A few counts support this clonotype. The V call is TRBV20-1, the J call TRBJ2-1, with D uncertain. The V gene's germline CDR1 is DFQATT and CDR2 SNEGSKA (reference sequence). The length of the CDR3 is 12 residues. V shed 5 bases and J shed 7 bases, with 12 bases lying between them. This CDR3 is CSAGNLRNEQFF. The CDR3 DNA follows: TGCAGTGCTGGGAATCTAAGGAATGAGCAGTTCTTC.

The gene calls are TRBV5-1 and TRBJ2-1, with D maybe TRBD2 (6 bases). CDR3 length equals 19 residues. Germline CDR1 and CDR2: SGHRS and YFSETQ. Between the trimmed V and J ends, which lost 0 bases and 0 bases, there was a span of 19 bases. CDR3 protein: CASSLANLRDFSSYNEQFF. As DNA, the CDR3 is TGCGCCAGCAGCTTGGCTAATTTAAGGGACTTCAGCTCCTACAATGAGCAGTTCTTC.

In this sample, this clonotype turned up a few times. This chain links TRBV11-2 with TRBJ2-7; maybe TRBD1 (5 bases). The CDR3 is 11 amino acids. Germline lookup yields CDR1 SGHAT and CDR2 FQNNGV. Trimming pared 7 bases from V and 5 bases from J, leaving 9 bases between. The CDR3 loop reads CASKGADEQYF. The CDR3 DNA is TGTGCCAGCAAAGGGGCAGACGAGCAGTACTTC.

This rearrangement joins TRBV7-9 to TRBJ2-1, with TRBD1 identical over 7 bases. CDR1 is SEHNR, CDR2 FQNEAQ, per germline (reference sequence). The CDR3 extends over 13 amino acids. The J segment lost 13 bases and the V segment lost 5 bases, leaving 11 bases of the junction unmatched. CDR3 coding DNA: TGTGCCAGCAGCCCGAACCGTGGACAGGTCCAGTTCTTC. Residues: CASSPNRGQVQFF.

The J gene is TRBJ2-7, the V gene TRBV4-3, with D tentatively TRBD1 or TRBD2 (5 bases each). This CDR3 is built from 15 residues. Trimming left V 6 bases short and J 2 bases short, with 17 bases between. Germline CDR1 is LGHNA and CDR2 is YSLEER. This chain's CDR3 is CASSSERDAAYEQYF. Written as DNA, the CDR3 is TGCGCCAGCAGTTCGGAACGGGACGCCGCCTACGAGCAGTACTTC.

This chain joins TRBV19 and TRBJ1-2, with 8 bases that match TRBD1. This CDR3 is 16 amino acids long. Germline CDR1 reads LNHDA; CDR2 reads SQIVND (reference sequence). Trimming took 5 bases from V and 7 from J; bases not matched to a gene: 15. The CDR3 is CASSSQGAVTFAGYTF. Written as DNA, the CDR3 is TGTGCCAGTAGTTCCCAGGGGGCTGTTACTTTTGCTGGCTACACCTTC. The whole variable domain, filled in from reference TRBV19 and TRBJ1-2, reads DGGITQSPKYLFRKEGQNVTLSCEQNLNHDAMYWYRQDPGQGLRLIYYSQIVNDFQKGDIAEGYSVSREKKESFPLTVTSAQKNPTAFYLCASSSQGAVTFAGYTFGSGTRLTVV.

The rearrangement links TRBV12-3 or TRBV12-4 to TRBJ2-3; D remains ambiguous. This CDR3 is built from 15 residues. V was pared by 3 bases and J by 0 bases, with 10 bases between. As DNA, the CDR3 is TGTGCCAGCAGTTTGTACAGAGTAAGCACAGATACGCAGTATTTT. Its translation: CASSLYRVSTDTQYF.